The 4 T cell receptor beta chains given below trace back to one sample, sequenced in a study of cytomegalovirus exposure and HLA in healthy donors. Amplification used 60 Vbeta primers and 13 Jbeta primers. The repertoire was sequenced with immunoSEQ multiplex PCR; TCRdb's copy has only in-frame clones and lacks some. Found here are about 84,000 clones, roughly 64% of them singletons; the top ten hold around 16%. The sequencing sample was made of PBMCs. The receptors originated from a woman aged 40 to 50 in good health and CMV-seropositive.

This clone occurred a few times. The gene calls are TRBV5-4 and TRBJ2-7; 9 bases align to TRBD2. This CDR3 is built from 14 residues. Looked up from germline, CDR1 is SGHNT and CDR2 is YYREEE (reference sequence). V dropped 1 base and J dropped 5; count of bases not matched to a gene: 4. CDR3 DNA: TGTGCCAGCAGCTTGCGGCGGGAGGGTCACGAGCAGTACTTC. Its protein product is CASSLRREGHEQYF.

The CDR3 DNA sequence: TGTGCCAGCAGCCACTACTCAGATACGCAGTATTTT. Its translation is CASSHYSDTQYF. J is TRBJ2-3 and V is TRBV7-2; D unclear. V lost 5 bases and J 4 bases, leaving 7 bases between the germline ends. The CDR3 has 12 residues. Germline values: CDR1 SGHTA, CDR2 FQGNSA.

This clone turned up a few times. The chain carries TRBV6-5 and TRBJ1-2; D is undetermined. CDR1 is MNHEY and CDR2 is SVGAGI in the germline V gene. The V end lost 0 bases, the J end lost 0 bases, and 8 bases lay between the germline ends. This CDR3 is 15 amino acids long. The CDR3 nucleotides are TGTGCCAGCAGTTACTCGATCACTTCTAACTATGGCTACACCTTC. This codes for CASSYSITSNYGYTF.

V usage is TRBV19 and J usage is TRBJ2-1, with 14 nucleotides matching TRBD2. CDR3 size: 16 residues. The V gene's germline CDR1 is LNHDA and CDR2 SQIVND (reference sequence). The junction had 8 bases not matched to a gene; V was cut back by 5 bases and J by 8 bases. As DNA, the CDR3 is TGTGCCAGTAGTGACCGACTAGCGGGGGGGGGAGATGAGCAGTTCTTC. Protein sequence: CASSDRLAGGGDEQFF.